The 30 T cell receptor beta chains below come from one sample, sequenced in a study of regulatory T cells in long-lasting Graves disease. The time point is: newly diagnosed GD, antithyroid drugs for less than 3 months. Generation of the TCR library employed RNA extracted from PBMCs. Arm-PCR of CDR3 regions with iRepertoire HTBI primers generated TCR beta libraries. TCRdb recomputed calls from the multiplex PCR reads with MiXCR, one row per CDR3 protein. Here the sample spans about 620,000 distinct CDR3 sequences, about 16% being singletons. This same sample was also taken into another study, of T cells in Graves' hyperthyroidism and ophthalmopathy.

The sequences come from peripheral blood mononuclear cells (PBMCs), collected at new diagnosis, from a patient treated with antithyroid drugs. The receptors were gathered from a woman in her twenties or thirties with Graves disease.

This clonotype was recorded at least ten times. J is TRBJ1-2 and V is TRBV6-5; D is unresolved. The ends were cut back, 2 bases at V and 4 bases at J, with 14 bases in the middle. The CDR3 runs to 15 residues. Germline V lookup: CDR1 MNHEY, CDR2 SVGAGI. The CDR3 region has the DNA TGTGCCAGCAGTTACACCGGGGTGGAAGTCTATGGCTACACCTTC. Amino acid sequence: CASSYTGVEVYGYTF.

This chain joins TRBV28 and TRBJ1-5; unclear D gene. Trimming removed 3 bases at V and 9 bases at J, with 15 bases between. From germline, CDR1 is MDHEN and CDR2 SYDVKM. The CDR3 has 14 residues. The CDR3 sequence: CASSLLRGSGPQHF. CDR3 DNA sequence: TGTGCCAGCAGTTTGTTACGGGGTTCCGGGCCCCAGCATTTT.

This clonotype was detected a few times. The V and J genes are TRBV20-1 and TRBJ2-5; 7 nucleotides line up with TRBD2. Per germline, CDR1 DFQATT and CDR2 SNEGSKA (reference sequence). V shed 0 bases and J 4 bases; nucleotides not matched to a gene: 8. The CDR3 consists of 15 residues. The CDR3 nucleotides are TGCAGTGCTAGAGATTCGGGCGGGAGAGGAGAGACCCAGTACTTC. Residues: CSARDSGGRGETQYF.

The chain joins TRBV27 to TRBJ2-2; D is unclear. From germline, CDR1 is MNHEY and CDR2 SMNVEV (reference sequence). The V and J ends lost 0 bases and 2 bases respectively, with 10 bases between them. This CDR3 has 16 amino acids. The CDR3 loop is CASSLSHGTNTGELFF. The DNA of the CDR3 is TGTGCCAGCAGTTTATCCCACGGAACCAACACCGGGGAGCTGTTTTTT.

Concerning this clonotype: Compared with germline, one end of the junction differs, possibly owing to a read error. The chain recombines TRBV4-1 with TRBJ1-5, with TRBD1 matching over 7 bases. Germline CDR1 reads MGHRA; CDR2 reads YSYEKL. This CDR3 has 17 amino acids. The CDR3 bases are TGCGCCAGCGGCCAAGATCTTTTGGGGCAGGGGGTTCAGCCCCAGCATTTT. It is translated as CASGQDLLGQGVQPQHF.

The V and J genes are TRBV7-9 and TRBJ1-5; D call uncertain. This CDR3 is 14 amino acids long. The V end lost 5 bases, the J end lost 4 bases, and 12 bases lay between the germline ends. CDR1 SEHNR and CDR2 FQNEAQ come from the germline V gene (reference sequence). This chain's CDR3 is CASSLLGRNQPQHF. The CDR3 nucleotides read TGTGCCAGCAGCCTTTTAGGCAGAAATCAGCCCCAGCATTTT.

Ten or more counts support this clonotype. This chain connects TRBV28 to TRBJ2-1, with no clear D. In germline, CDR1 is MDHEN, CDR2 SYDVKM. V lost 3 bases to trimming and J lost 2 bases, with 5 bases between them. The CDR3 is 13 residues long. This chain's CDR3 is CASSFATYNEQFF. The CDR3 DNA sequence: TGTGCCAGCAGTTTCGCTACCTACAATGAGCAGTTCTTC. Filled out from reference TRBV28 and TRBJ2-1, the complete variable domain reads DVKVTQSSRYLVKRTGEKVFLECVQDMDHENMFWYRQDPGLGLRLIYFSYDVKMKEKGDIPEGYSVSREKKERFSLILESASTNQTSMYLCASSFATYNEQFFGPGTRLTVL.

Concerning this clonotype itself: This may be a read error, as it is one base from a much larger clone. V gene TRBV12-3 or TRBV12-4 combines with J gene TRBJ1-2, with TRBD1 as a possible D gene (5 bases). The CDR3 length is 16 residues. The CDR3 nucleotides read TGTGCCAGCGAGCCCGTCCCAGGGTTTTTTCCAAATGGCTGCACCTTC. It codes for CASEPVPGFFPNGCTF.

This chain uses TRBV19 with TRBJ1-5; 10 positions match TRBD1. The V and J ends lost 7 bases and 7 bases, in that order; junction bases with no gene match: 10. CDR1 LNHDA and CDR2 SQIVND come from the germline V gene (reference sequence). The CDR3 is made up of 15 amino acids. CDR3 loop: CASTGQGGIGQPQHF. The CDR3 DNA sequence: TGTGCCAGTACCGGACAGGGGGGAATCGGCCAGCCCCAGCATTTT. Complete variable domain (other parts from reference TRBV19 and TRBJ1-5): DGGITQSPKYLFRKEGQNVTLSCEQNLNHDAMYWYRQDPGQGLRLIYYSQIVNDFQKGDIAEGYSVSREKKESFPLTVTSAQKNPTAFYLCASTGQGGIGQPQHFGDGTRLSIL.

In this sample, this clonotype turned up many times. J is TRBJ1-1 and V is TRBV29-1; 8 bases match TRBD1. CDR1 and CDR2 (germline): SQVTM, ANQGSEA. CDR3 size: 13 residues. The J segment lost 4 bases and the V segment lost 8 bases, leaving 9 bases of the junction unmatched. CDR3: CSTRGQAITEAFF. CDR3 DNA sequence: TGCAGCACTAGGGGACAGGCGATCACTGAAGCTTTCTTT.

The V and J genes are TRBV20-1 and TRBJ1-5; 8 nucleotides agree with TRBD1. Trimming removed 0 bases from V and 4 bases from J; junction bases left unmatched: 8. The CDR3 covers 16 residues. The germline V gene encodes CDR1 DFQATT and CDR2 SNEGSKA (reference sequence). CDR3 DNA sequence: TGCAGTGCTAGAGATGGTACAGGGGGGACTAATCAGCCCCAGCATTTT. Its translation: CSARDGTGGTNQPQHF.

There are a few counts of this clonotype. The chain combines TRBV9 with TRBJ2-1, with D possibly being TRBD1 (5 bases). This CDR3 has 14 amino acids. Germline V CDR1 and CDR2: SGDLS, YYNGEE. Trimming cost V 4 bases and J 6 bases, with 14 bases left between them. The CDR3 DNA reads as TGTGCCAGCAGCCAAGTCAGGGATACCAATGAGCAGTTCTTC. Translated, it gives CASSQVRDTNEQFF.

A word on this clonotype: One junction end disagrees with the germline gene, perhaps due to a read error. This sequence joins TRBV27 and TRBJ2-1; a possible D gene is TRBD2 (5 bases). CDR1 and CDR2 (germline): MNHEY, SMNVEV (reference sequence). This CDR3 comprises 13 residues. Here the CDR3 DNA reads TGTGCTAGCAGCCAAGACTATGGCAATGAGCTGTTCTTC. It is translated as CASSQDYGNELFF.

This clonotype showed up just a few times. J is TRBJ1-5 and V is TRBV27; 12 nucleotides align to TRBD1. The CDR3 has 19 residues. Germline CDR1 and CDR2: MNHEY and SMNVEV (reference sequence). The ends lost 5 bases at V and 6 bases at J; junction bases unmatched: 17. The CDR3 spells CASSPDRIGTGGEGQPQHF. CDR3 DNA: TGTGCCAGCAGTCCCGATAGAATTGGGACAGGGGGCGAAGGTCAGCCCCAGCATTTT.

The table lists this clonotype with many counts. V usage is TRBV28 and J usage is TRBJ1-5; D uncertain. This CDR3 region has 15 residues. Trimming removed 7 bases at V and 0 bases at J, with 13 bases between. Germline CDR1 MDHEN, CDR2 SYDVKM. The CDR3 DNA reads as TGTGCCAGCACAGGAACCCCGTATAGCAATCAGCCCCAGCATTTT. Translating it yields CASTGTPYSNQPQHF.

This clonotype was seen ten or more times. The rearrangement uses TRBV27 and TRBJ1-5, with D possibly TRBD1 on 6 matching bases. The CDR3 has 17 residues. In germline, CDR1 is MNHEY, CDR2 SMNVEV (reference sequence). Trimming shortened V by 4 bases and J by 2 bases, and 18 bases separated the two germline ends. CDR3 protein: CASSSLQGRLGNQPQHF. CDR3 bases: TGTGCCAGCAGTTCACTACAGGGTAGACTTGGCAATCAGCCCCAGCATTTT.

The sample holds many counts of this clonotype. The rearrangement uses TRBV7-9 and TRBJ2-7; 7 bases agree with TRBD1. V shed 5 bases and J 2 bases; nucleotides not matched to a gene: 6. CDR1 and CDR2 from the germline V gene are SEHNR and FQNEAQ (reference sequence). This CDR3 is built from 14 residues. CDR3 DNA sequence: TGTGCCAGCAGCCTCGGACAGGCCCCCTACGAGCAGTACTTC. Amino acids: CASSLGQAPYEQYF.

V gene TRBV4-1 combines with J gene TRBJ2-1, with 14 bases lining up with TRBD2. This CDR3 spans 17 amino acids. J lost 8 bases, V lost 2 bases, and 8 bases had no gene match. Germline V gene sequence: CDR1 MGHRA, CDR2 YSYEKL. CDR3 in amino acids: CASSQPGLAGGGHEQFF. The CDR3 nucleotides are TGCGCCAGCAGCCAACCAGGACTAGCGGGAGGAGGGCATGAGCAGTTCTTC.

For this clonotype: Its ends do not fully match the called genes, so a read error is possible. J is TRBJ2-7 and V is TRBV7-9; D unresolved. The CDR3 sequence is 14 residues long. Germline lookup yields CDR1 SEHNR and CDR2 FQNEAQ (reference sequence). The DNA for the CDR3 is TGTGCCAGCAGCTTAGGGCATAATACAGTCAGCCTCGACTTC. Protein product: CASSLGHNTVSLDF.

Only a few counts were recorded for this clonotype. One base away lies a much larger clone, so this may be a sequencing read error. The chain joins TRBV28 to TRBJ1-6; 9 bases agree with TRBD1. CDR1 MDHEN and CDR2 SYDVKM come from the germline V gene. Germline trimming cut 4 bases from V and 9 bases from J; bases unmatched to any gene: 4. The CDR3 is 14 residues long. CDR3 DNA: TGTGCCAGCAGTTCCGGGACAGGGACTTCACCCCTCCACTTT. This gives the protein CASSSGTGTSPLHF.

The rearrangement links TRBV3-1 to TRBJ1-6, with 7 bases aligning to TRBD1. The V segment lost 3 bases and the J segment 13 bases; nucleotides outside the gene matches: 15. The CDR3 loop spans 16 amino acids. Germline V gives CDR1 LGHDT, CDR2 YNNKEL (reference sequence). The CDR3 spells CASSHYRQGRLSPLHF. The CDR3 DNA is TGTGCCAGCAGCCATTACAGACAGGGTCGACTGTCTCCCCTCCACTTT.

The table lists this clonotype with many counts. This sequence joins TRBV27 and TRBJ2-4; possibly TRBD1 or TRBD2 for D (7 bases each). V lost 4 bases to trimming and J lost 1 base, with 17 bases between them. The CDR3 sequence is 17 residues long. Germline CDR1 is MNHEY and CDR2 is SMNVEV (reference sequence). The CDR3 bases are TGTGCCAGCAGTTGGGCGAGCGGGACAGCTGCCAAAAACATTCAGTACTTC. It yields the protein CASSWASGTAAKNIQYF.

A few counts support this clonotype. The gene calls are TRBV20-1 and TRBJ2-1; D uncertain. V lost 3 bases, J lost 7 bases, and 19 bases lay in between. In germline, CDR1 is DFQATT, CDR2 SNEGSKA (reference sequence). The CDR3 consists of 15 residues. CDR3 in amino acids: CSASGTVTLGNEQFF. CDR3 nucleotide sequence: TGCAGTGCTAGTGGCACCGTTACCCTCGGGAATGAGCAGTTCTTC.

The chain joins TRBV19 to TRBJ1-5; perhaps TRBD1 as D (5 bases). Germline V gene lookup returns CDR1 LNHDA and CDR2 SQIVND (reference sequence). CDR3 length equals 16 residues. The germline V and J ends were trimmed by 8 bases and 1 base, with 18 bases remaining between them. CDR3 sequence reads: CASHPRGSVSNQPQHF. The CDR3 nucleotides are TGTGCCAGTCATCCCCGGGGGTCGGTGAGCAATCAGCCCCAGCATTTT.

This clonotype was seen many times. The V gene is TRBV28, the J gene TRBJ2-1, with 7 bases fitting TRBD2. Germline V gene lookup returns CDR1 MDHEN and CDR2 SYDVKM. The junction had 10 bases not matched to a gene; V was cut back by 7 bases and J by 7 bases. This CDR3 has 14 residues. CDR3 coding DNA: TGTGCCAGCAAGGGCGGCGGGAGTATAAATGAGCAGTTCTTC. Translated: CASKGGGSINEQFF.

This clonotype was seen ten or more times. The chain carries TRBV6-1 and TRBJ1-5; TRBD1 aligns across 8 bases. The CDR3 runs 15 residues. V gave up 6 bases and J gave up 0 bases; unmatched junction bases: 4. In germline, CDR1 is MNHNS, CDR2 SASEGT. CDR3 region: CASSLDRDSNQPQHF. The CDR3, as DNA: TGTGCCAGCAGCCTGGACAGGGATAGCAATCAGCCCCAGCATTTT.

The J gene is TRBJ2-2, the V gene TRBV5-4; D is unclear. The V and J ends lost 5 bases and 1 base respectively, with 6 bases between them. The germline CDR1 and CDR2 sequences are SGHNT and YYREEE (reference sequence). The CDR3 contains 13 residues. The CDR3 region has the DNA TGTGCCAGCAGGGTGAGGAACACCGGGGAGCTGTTTTTT. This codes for CASRVRNTGELFF.

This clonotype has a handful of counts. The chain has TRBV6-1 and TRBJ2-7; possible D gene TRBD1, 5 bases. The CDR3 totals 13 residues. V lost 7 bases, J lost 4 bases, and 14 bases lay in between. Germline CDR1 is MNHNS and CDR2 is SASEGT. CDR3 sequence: CASIQQAPYEQYF. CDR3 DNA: TGTGCCAGCATTCAACAGGCACCTTACGAGCAGTACTTC.

The CDR3 DNA sequence: TGTGCCAGCAGCTTTCCACGCGGAAGCTCCTACAATGAGCAGTTCTTC. Its protein product is CASSFPRGSSYNEQFF. V is TRBV7-9 and J is TRBJ2-1, with D uncertain. Trimming shortened V by 3 bases and J by 0 bases, and 12 bases separated the two germline ends. This CDR3 is 16 amino acids long. CDR1 is SEHNR and CDR2 is FQNEAQ in the germline V gene (reference sequence).

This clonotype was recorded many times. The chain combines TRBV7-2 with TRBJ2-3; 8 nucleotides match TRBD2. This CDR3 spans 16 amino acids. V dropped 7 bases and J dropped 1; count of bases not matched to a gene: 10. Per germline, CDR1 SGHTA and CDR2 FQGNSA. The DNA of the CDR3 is TGTGCCAGCAACAAAAACGGGCGGGGGGGCACAGATACGCAGTATTTT. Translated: CASNKNGRGGTDTQYF.